This T cell receptor beta chain was captured in a study of blood T cell repertoires in COVID-19. Turning to the study itself: Acute and convalescent COVID-19 samples came from the United States, Italy and Spain.

For this clone: At one end the junction does not follow the germline gene, possibly because of a read error.

Germline CDR1 and CDR2: PRHDT and FYEKMQ (reference sequence). The CDR3 consists of 14 residues. In the original workflow: Nucleated cell counts were estimated from reference gene primer amplification. Some clones are missing from TCRdb's copy, which holds only in-frame ones; the method was immunoSEQ multiplex PCR. D and trimming were read from the DNA, whereas the V and J calls and clone size are those reported in that table. The sample lists 370,000 or so clones, roughly 86% occurring once. The sequenced sample was PBMCs or T cells enriched from blood (not recorded which). This receptor was obtained from a man aged 30-40 years who had recovered from COVID-19. The chain recombines TRBV13 with TRBJ2-7; tentative D call: TRBD1 (5 bases). CDR3 amino acids: CASSIGQGDYEQYF. The CDR3 DNA is TGTGCCAGCAGCATAGGGCAGGGTGACTACGAGCAGTACTTC.